This T cell receptor beta chain was identified in a study of molecular identifiers for immune sequencing clone quantification. The study, taken as a whole, reports: Over 97% of CMV-specific effector molecules, but under 1% of naive ones, were in clones above 20 copies.

TCRdb used MiXCR to reprocess the PCR reads, holding one entry per CDR3 protein. This table has about 510,000 distinct CDR3 sequences, about a fifth appearing once. Naive CD8 library inputs spanned roughly 18,000 to 1,100,000 sorted cells and 10%, 30% or 50% RNA. Naive CD8 T cells, phenotype CD8+CD4-CCR7+CD45RA+, were sorted. This clonotype was observed a handful of times. Its antigen is unknown. Germline-derived CDR1 and CDR2 are KGHSH and LQKENI. The length of the CDR3 is 16 residues. Trimming took off 8 bases at V and 0 bases at J, with 20 bases between the two ends. The V and J genes are TRBV18 and TRBJ2-7, with D tentatively TRBD2 (5 bases). Sample: naive CD8+ T cells from blood, with Jurkat cell RNA spiked in. Documented subset: FACS-sorted CD8+CD4-CCR7+CD45RA+ naive T cells. The receptor comes from a human donor in good health. Some libraries in this study had Jurkat cell RNA spiked in. The CDR3 DNA reads as TGTGCCAGCCAACGGGGTTCGGAGTCCTTCTCCTACGAGCAGTACTTC. The encoded protein is CASQRGSESFSYEQYF.